Sequencing of this T cell receptor (beta chain) was carried out in a study of cytomegalovirus exposure and HLA in healthy donors. Overall study context: The 110 or so validation repertoires used a platform that matched the one used for the roughly 700 first-cohort repertoires, as a later analysis reported. General study findings and limits: Most TCRs appeared rarely, but some public TCRs recurred in many donors. In the approximately 120 validation repertoires, a later analysis found that first-cohort TCR clusters tended to co-occur.

Assay used: immunoSEQ multiplex PCR; TCRdb lists only in-frame clones, some missing. The sample lists under 250,000 clones; around 87% were seen once. As concerns this clone: Antigen: not known.

Trimming stripped 3 bases from V and 3 bases from J, with 9 bases between. Germline CDR1 SEHNR, CDR2 FQNEAQ (reference sequence). The CDR3 is made up of 13 amino acids. The chain links TRBV7-9 to TRBJ2-7; D may be TRBD1 (5 bases). The sequenced sample was PBMCs. The sequence came from a woman aged 18-29 years in good health and CMV-seropositive. The CDR3 nucleotides read TGTGCCAGCAGCTTGACAGAGCTCTACGAGCAGTACTTC. The encoded protein is CASSLTELYEQYF.